This T cell receptor beta chain emerged from a study of blood T cell repertoires in COVID-19. On the study more broadly: The study drew acute and convalescent COVID-19 samples from the United States, Italy and Spain.

Per the original data handling: Amplification from reference gene primers served as the basis for estimated nucleated cell counts. Only in-frame clones appear in the TCRdb table, and some are missing; sequencing was by immunoSEQ multiplex PCR. V and J calls and clone size follow that table, whereas D and trimming were derived from the DNA. The sample comprises fewer than 600,000 clones, 89% of which are singletons, and around 0.92% rests with the top ten. The V gene end was trimmed by 3 bases and the J gene end by 3 bases; junction bases not matched to a gene: 4. Germline V gene lookup returns CDR1 DFQATT and CDR2 SNEGSKA (reference sequence). The CDR3 contains 14 residues. This clone was seen once.

Sequencing was carried out using peripheral blood. The rearrangement links TRBV20-1 to TRBJ1-4; TRBD1 matches at 7 bases. The clonotype originates from a man aged 18 to 30 with COVID-19, enrolled during active disease. The CDR3 DNA is TGCAGTGCTAGTATAGGGGGCTCTAATGAAAAACTGTTTTTT. It translates to CSASIGGSNEKLFF.